The 23 T cell receptor beta chains in this list originate from one sample, sequenced in a study of cytomegalovirus exposure and HLA in healthy donors. It was with 60 Vbeta and 13 Jbeta primers that the PCR ran. The assay was immunoSEQ multiplex PCR, and TCRdb's table has in-frame clones only and misses some. The sample lists approximately 100,000 clones; roughly 80% were seen once. Input material: PBMCs. These receptors were taken from a man aged 55 to 70 in good health and CMV-seropositive.

The rearrangement joins TRBV7-2 to TRBJ2-3; no firm D call. V was shortened by 2 bases and J by 2 bases, with 11 bases between the two germline ends. Germline-derived CDR1 and CDR2 are SGHTA and FQGNSA. The CDR3 sequence is 15 residues long. The CDR3 DNA follows: TGTGCCAGCAGCTTATCCTCGACTGACACAGATACGCAGTATTTT. As protein: CASSLSSTDTDTQYF. Drawing the rest from reference TRBV7-2 and TRBJ2-3, the complete variable domain is GAGVSQSPSNKVTEKGKDVELRCDPISGHTALYWYRQSLGQGLEFLIYFQGNSAPDKSGLPSDRFSAERTGGSVSTLTIQRTQQEDSAVYLCASSLSSTDTDTQYFGPGTRLTVL.

This sequence joins TRBV15 and TRBJ1-4, with TRBD1 matching over 7 bases. The germline gives CDR1 LNHNV, CDR2 YYDKDF (reference sequence). Trimming cost V 0 bases and J 10 bases; bases outside gene matches: 2. This CDR3 region has 13 residues. CDR3 loop: CATSRDRTGKLFF. The CDR3 nucleotides are TGTGCCACCAGCAGAGATCGGACAGGAAAACTGTTTTTT.

There are a few counts of this clone. V and J are TRBV15 and TRBJ2-1; TRBD1 matches 9 bases. Germline V gene data show CDR1 as LNHNV and CDR2 as YYDKDF (reference sequence). V was pared by 0 bases and J by 6 bases, with 15 bases of the junction left unmatched. The CDR3 is 19 amino acids. The CDR3 nucleotides read TGTGCCACCAGCAGAGATCGGGGAAGCGTGGGACAGGGTAGCAATGAGCAGTTCTTC. It codes for CATSRDRGSVGQGSNEQFF.

The rearrangement uses TRBV7-9 and TRBJ1-1, with TRBD1 identical over 8 bases. This CDR3 comprises 16 residues. After removal of 1 base from V and 5 bases from J, the junction contained 9 bases not matched to a gene. Per germline, CDR1 SEHNR and CDR2 FQNEAQ (reference sequence). The CDR3 sequence: CASSLGSAGGWTEAFF. CDR3 nucleotides: TGTGCCAGCAGCTTAGGTTCTGCAGGGGGCTGGACTGAAGCTTTCTTT. Looking up the rest from reference TRBV7-9 and TRBJ1-1 gives the full variable domain: DTGVSQNPRHKITKRGQNVTFRCDPISEHNRLYWYRQTLGQGPEFLTYFQNEAQLEKSRLLSDRFSAERPKGSFSTLEIQRTEQGDSAMYLCASSLGSAGGWTEAFFGQGTRLTVV.

The chain links TRBV5-5 to TRBJ1-2, with D possibly matching TRBD1 (5 bases). CDR1 and CDR2 from the germline V gene are SGHKS and YYEKEE (reference sequence). The CDR3 is 13 residues long. V was trimmed by 1 base and J by 5 bases, leaving 9 bases between them. The chain's CDR3 is CASSLRREYGYTF. As DNA, the CDR3 is TGTGCCAGCAGCTTGCGCAGGGAATATGGCTACACCTTC. The full variable domain, with the rest looked up from reference TRBV5-5 and TRBJ1-2, is DAGVTQSPTHLIKTRGQQVTLRCSPISGHKSVSWYQQVLGQGPQFIFQYYEKEERGRGNFPDRFSARQFPNYSSELNVNALLLGDSALYLCASSLRREYGYTFGSGTRLTVV.

The sample holds a few counts of this clone. This chain joins TRBV18 and TRBJ2-7; tentative D call: TRBD2 (6 bases). Germline V lookup: CDR1 KGHSH, CDR2 LQKENI. Trimming removed 0 bases at V and 3 bases at J, with 12 bases between. The CDR3 extends over 15 amino acids. The CDR3 region is CASSPPTRGYYEQYF. The CDR3 region has the DNA TGTGCCAGCTCACCACCAACTCGGGGGTACTACGAGCAGTACTTC. Drawing the rest from reference TRBV18 and TRBJ2-7, the complete variable domain is NAGVMQNPRHLVRRRGQEARLRCSPMKGHSHVYWYRQLPEEGLKFMVYLQKENIIDESGMPKERFSAEFPKEGPSILRIQQVVRGDSAAYFCASSPPTRGYYEQYFGPGTRLTVT.

The chain joins TRBV21-1 to TRBJ1-2; TRBD1 is the table's D call, not checked against the DNA. TRBV21-1 is flagged as a pseudogene. The CDR3 length is 15 residues. CDR3 sequence reads: CASSKATGEAYGYTF. In DNA, the CDR3 is TGTGCCAGCAGCAAAGCGACAGGGGAGGCCTATGGCTACACCTTC.

This rearrangement joins TRBV28 to TRBJ1-2, with D possibly TRBD1 on 5 matching bases. CDR1 is MDHEN and CDR2 is SYDVKM in the germline V gene. V lost 2 bases and J 4 bases, leaving 8 bases between the germline ends. The CDR3 contains 13 residues. The CDR3 reads CASSLAGTYGYTF. In DNA form, the CDR3 reads TGTGCCAGCAGTTTAGCGGGGACCTATGGCTACACCTTC.

The chain carries TRBV5-6 and TRBJ2-3; weak D call: TRBD2 (5 bases). Looked up from germline, CDR1 is SGHDT and CDR2 is YYEEEE. This CDR3 region has 16 residues. Trimming removed 0 bases from V and 3 bases from J, with 14 bases in between. CDR3 sequence: CASSLVDGVRTDTQYF. The DNA of the CDR3 is TGTGCCAGCAGCTTGGTTGACGGGGTAAGGACAGATACGCAGTATTTT.

The genes are TRBV5-6 and TRBJ2-2; D gene uncertain. Germline V gene sequence: CDR1 SGHDT, CDR2 YYEEEE. This CDR3 is built from 13 residues. Trimming stripped 2 bases from V and 5 bases from J, with 7 bases between. The CDR3 DNA is TGTGCCAGCAGCTTCTCAGGAACCGGGGAGCTGTTTTTT. Translation: CASSFSGTGELFF.

The chain carries TRBV7-9 and TRBJ2-2; D is possibly TRBD1 (6 bases). Trimming shortened V by 4 bases and J by 6 bases, and 12 bases separated the two germline ends. The CDR3 loop spans 14 amino acids. CDR1 and CDR2 (germline): SEHNR, FQNEAQ (reference sequence). The CDR3 DNA follows: TGTGCCAGCAGCTCCAGGACAGCTTCCGGGGAGCTGTTTTTT. Amino acid sequence: CASSSRTASGELFF.

The chain carries TRBV19 and TRBJ2-3; D gene ambiguous. Per germline, CDR1 LNHDA and CDR2 SQIVND (reference sequence). The CDR3 sequence is 15 residues long. Trimming left V 1 base short and J 6 bases short, with 14 bases between. The CDR3 DNA follows: TGTGCCAGTAGTATAGTTTTGGCCTCCCCCGATACGCAGTATTTT. This translates into CASSIVLASPDTQYF. Based on the CDR3 plus reference TRBV19 and TRBJ2-3, the full variable domain is DGGITQSPKYLFRKEGQNVTLSCEQNLNHDAMYWYRQDPGQGLRLIYYSQIVNDFQKGDIAEGYSVSREKKESFPLTVTSAQKNPTAFYLCASSIVLASPDTQYFGPGTRLTVL.

V is TRBV5-1 and J is TRBJ2-1; 12 nucleotides align to TRBD1. Germline lookup yields CDR1 SGHRS and CDR2 YFSETQ. The CDR3 totals 16 residues. V gave up 0 bases and J gave up 4 bases; unmatched junction bases: 2. CDR3 protein: CASSLGGQGAYNEQFF. The DNA for the CDR3 is TGCGCCAGCAGCTTGGGGGGACAGGGGGCGTACAATGAGCAGTTCTTC.

The gene calls are TRBV5-1 and TRBJ1-4; a possible D gene is TRBD1 (5 bases). The CDR3 is made up of 19 amino acids. Germline assignment: CDR1 SGHRS and CDR2 YFSETQ. V lost 0 bases, J lost 5 bases, and 23 bases lay in between. The CDR3 protein is CASSLVGTQGRGPNEKLFF. The CDR3 DNA follows: TGCGCCAGCAGCTTGGTTGGGACTCAGGGTAGGGGACCAAATGAAAAACTGTTTTTT.

CDR3 DNA: TGTGCCAGCAGGGAAGACAGCTCCTACGAGCAGTACTTC. Protein sequence: CASREDSSYEQYF. The chain uses TRBV28 and TRBJ2-7; a weak D match, TRBD1 (5 bases). The CDR3 contains 13 residues. Trimming removed 6 bases at V and 0 bases at J, with 9 bases between. The germline CDR1 and CDR2 sequences are MDHEN and SYDVKM.

The chain recombines TRBV27 with TRBJ2-2, with 10 bases that match TRBD2. V dropped 4 bases and J dropped 6; count of bases not matched to a gene: 14. This CDR3 is built from 18 residues. Germline loops: CDR1 MNHEY, CDR2 SMNVEV (reference sequence). Here the CDR3 reads CASSSEGWRLAGAGELFF. The CDR3 region has the DNA TGTGCCAGCAGTTCTGAGGGCTGGAGGCTAGCGGGGGCCGGGGAGCTGTTTTTT.

This clone was recorded once. J is TRBJ2-2 and V is TRBV5-1; 7 nucleotides agree with TRBD1. The CDR3 has 15 residues. Per the germline V gene, CDR1 is SGHRS and CDR2 is YFSETQ. V dropped 4 bases and J dropped 0; count of bases not matched to a gene: 3. The CDR3 loop reads CASSTGTANTGELFF. The DNA of the CDR3 is TGCGCCAGCAGCACCGGGACAGCGAACACCGGGGAGCTGTTTTTT.

This clone came up once. This chain uses TRBV28 with TRBJ2-7; TRBD1 matches 8 bases. V shed 3 bases, J shed 2 bases, and the junction held 6 bases outside the gene matches. Germline-derived CDR1 and CDR2 are MDHEN and SYDVKM. The CDR3 contains 15 residues. Here the CDR3 DNA reads TGTGCCAGCAGTTTCAGGGACAGGCCAACCTACGAGCAGTACTTC. Protein: CASSFRDRPTYEQYF.

The genes are TRBV6-1 and TRBJ2-7; the match to TRBD1 covers 7 bases. Germline V lookup: CDR1 MNHNS, CDR2 SASEGT. The CDR3 runs to 15 residues. Trimming cost V 1 base and J 4 bases; bases outside gene matches: 7. The CDR3 DNA follows: TGTGCCAGCAGTGAAGTAGGGGGCGCCGCTTACGAGCAGTACTTC. Translating gives CASSEVGGAAYEQYF.

This clone was seen a few times. The chain couples TRBV6-5 to TRBJ1-6; 7 bases match TRBD1. Per the germline V gene, CDR1 is MNHEY and CDR2 is SVGAGI. V trimming: 6 bases; J trimming: 9 bases; junction bases outside the gene matches: 11. This CDR3 has 15 amino acids. CDR3 residues: CASRAPPGQFSPLHF. CDR3 sequence (DNA): TGTGCCAGCAGGGCTCCCCCGGGACAGTTTTCACCCCTCCACTTT.

The chain's CDR3 is CASSIFPGQPQHF. CDR3 DNA: TGTGCCAGTAGTATCTTTCCGGGTCAGCCCCAGCATTTT. The chain joins TRBV19 to TRBJ1-5, with D hard to call. The CDR3 has 13 amino acids. Germline CDR1 reads LNHDA; CDR2 reads SQIVND (reference sequence). Deletions cut 3 bases from V and 6 bases from J, with 9 bases between.

This clone was picked up one time. The V and J genes are TRBV12-5 and TRBJ2-2, with 8 bases matching TRBD1. V trimming: 6 bases; J trimming: 2 bases; junction bases outside the gene matches: 5. From germline, CDR1 is LGHNT and CDR2 FRNRAP. The CDR3 is 15 residues long. The CDR3 DNA reads TGTGCTAGTGGGGGGGACAGGCCCAACACCGGGGAGCTGTTTTTT. Translation: CASGGDRPNTGELFF.

The rearrangement links TRBV4-2 to TRBJ2-2; D might be TRBD2 (5 bases). This CDR3 region has 15 residues. V was pared by 5 bases and J by 1 base, with 11 bases between. Germline CDR1 reads LGHNA; CDR2 reads YNFKEQ. The CDR3 spells CASSGSGGNTGELFF. The DNA of the CDR3 is TGTGCCAGCAGCGGAAGCGGAGGGAACACCGGGGAGCTGTTTTTT.